This T cell receptor (beta chain) was obtained from a study of blood T cell repertoires in COVID-19. Participants were placed into cohorts based on the clinical history they reported. The germline gives CDR1 LNHDA, CDR2 SQIVND (reference sequence). The CDR3 consists of 16 residues. J lost 4 bases, V lost 5 bases, and 10 bases had no gene match. Profiling relied on immunoSEQ multiplex PCR, and the TCRdb table lists in-frame clones only, not all of them. Among roughly 250,000 clones listed, approximately 88% were seen once. This receptor was obtained from a woman in her thirties or forties with acute COVID-19. The sample taken for sequencing was PBMCs or T cells enriched from blood (not recorded which). This chain connects TRBV19 to TRBJ2-5; TRBD1 aligns across 10 bases. CDR3 sequence: CASSAPGTGDRETQYF. In nucleotides, the CDR3 is TGTGCCAGTAGTGCACCCGGGACAGGGGATCGAGAGACCCAGTACTTC.